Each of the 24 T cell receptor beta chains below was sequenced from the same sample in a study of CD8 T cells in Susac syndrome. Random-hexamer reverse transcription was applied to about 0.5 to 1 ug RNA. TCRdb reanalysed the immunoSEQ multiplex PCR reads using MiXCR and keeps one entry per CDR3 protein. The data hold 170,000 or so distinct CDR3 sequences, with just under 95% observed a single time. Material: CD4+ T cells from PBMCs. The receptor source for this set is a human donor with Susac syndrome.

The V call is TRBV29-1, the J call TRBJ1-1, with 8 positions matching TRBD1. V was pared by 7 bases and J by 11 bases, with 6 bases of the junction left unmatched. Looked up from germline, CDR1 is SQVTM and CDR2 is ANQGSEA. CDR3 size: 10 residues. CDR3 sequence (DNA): TGCAGCGGGATCAGGGGGCGTGCTTTCTTT. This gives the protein CSGIRGRAFF.

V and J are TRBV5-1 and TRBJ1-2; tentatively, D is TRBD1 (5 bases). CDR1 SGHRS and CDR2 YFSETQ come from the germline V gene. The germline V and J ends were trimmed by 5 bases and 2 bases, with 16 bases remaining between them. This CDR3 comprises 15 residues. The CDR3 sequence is CASRIWGLLNYGYTF. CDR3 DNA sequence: TGCGCCAGCAGAATATGGGGCCTATTGAACTATGGCTACACCTTC. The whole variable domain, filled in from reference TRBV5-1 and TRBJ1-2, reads KAGVTQTPRYLIKTRGQQVTLSCSPISGHRSVSWYQQTPGQGLQFLFEYFSETQRNKGNFPGRFSGRQFSNSRSEMNVSTLELGDSALYLCASRIWGLLNYGYTFGSGTRLTVV.

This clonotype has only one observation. DNA of the CDR3: TGTGCCAGCAGTCGACCACCAGGGAGCGATGGCTACACCTTC. This translates into CASSRPPGSDGYTF. The rearrangement uses TRBV6-2 or TRBV6-3 and TRBJ1-2, with D tentatively TRBD1 (5 bases). V gave up 5 bases and J gave up 6 bases, with 16 bases separating them. Germline CDR1 reads MNHEY; CDR2 reads SVGEGT. This CDR3 comprises 14 residues.

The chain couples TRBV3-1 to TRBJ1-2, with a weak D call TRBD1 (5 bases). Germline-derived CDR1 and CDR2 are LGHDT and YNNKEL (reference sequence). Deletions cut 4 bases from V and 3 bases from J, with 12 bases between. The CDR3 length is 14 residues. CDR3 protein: CASSPWGGDYGYTF. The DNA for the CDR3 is TGTGCCAGCAGCCCCTGGGGGGGAGACTATGGCTACACCTTC.

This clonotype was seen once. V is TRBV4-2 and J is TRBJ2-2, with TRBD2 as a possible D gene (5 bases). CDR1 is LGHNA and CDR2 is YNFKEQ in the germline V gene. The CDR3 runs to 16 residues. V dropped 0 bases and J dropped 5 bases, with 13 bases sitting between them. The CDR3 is CASSQDWLGGTGELFF. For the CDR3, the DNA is TGTGCCAGCAGCCAAGATTGGCTGGGCGGGACCGGGGAGCTGTTTTTT.

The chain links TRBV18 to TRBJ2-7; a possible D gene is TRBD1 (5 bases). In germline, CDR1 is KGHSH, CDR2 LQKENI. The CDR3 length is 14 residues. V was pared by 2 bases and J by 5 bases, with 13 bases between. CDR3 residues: CASSPATADHEQYF. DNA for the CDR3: TGTGCCAGCTCACCAGCGACAGCAGACCACGAGCAGTACTTC.

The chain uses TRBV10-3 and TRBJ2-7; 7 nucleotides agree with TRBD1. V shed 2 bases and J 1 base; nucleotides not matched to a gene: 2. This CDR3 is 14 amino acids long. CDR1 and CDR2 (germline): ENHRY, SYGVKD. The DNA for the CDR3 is TGTGCCATCAGTGAGACAGGGGAATCCTACGAGCAGTACTTC. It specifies CAISETGESYEQYF.

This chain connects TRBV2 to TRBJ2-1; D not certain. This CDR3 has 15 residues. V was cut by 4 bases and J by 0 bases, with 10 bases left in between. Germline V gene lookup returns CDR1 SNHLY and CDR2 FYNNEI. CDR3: CASSGAASSYNEQFF. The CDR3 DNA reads TGTGCCAGCAGTGGGGCAGCGAGCTCCTACAATGAGCAGTTCTTC.

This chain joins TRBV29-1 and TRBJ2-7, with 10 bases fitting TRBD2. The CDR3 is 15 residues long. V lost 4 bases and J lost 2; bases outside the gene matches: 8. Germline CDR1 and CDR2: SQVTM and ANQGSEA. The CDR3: CSVALAGNRAYEQYF. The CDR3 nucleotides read TGCAGCGTTGCACTAGCGGGAAACAGGGCCTACGAGCAGTACTTC.

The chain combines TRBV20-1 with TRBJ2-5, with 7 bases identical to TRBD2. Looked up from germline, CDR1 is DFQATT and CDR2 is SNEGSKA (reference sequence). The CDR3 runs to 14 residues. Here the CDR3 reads CRPFLAGASETQYF. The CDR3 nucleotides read TGCAGGCCCTTTTTAGCGGGCGCTTCGGAGACCCAGTACTTC.

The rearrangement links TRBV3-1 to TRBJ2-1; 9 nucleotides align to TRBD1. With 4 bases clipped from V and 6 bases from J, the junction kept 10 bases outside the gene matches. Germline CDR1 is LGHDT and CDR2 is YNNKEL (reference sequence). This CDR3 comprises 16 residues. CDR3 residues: CASSPWTGAPPNEQFF. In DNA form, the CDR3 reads TGTGCCAGCAGCCCTTGGACAGGGGCGCCTCCCAATGAGCAGTTCTTC.

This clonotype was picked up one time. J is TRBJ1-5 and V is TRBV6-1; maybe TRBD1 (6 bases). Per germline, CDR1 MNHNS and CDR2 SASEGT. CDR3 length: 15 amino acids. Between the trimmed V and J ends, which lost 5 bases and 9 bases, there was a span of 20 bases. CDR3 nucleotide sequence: TGTGCCAGCAGTTCCCGCCGGGACAACAATACGCCCCAGCATTTT. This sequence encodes CASSSRRDNNTPQHF.

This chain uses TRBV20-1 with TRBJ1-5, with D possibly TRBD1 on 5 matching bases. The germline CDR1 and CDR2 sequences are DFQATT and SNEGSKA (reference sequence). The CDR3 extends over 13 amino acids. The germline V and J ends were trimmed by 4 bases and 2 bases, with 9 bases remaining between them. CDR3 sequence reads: CSATDRGNQPQHF. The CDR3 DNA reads TGCAGTGCTACAGACAGAGGCAATCAGCCCCAGCATTTT.

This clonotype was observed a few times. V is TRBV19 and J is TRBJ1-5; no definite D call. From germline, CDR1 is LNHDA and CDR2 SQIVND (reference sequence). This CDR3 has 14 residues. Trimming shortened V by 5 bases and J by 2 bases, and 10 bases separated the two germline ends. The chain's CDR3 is CASSPRGGNQPQHF. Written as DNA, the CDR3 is TGTGCCAGTAGTCCCCGCGGGGGCAATCAGCCCCAGCATTTT.

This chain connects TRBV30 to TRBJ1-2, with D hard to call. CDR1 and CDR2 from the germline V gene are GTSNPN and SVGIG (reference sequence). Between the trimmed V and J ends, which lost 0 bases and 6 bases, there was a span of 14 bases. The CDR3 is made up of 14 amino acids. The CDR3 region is CAWSVLPGNNGYTF. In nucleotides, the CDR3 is TGTGCCTGGAGTGTACTCCCGGGGAATAATGGCTACACCTTC.

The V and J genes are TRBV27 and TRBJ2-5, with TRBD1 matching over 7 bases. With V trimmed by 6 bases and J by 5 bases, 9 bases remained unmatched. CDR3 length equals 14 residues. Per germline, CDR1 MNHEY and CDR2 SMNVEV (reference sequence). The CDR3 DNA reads TGTGCCAGCAGCCCGGGACAGCTCCTGGAGACCCAGTACTTC. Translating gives CASSPGQLLETQYF.

For the CDR3, the DNA is TGTGCCAGCTCTTCGACCGCCTTCTCCTACGAGCAGTACTTC. Residues: CASSSTAFSYEQYF. This chain links TRBV18 with TRBJ2-7; D remains ambiguous. The germline gives CDR1 KGHSH, CDR2 LQKENI. This CDR3 is 14 amino acids long. Between the trimmed V and J ends, which lost 6 bases and 0 bases, there was a span of 12 bases.

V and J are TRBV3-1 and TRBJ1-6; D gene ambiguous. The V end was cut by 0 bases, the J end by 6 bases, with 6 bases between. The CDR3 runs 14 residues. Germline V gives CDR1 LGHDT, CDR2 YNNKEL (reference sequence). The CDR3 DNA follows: TGTGCCAGCAGCCAAGATGTCCGTAATTCACCCCTCCACTTT. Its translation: CASSQDVRNSPLHF. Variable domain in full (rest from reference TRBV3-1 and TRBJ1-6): DTAVSQTPKYLVTQMGNDKSIKCEQNLGHDTMYWYKQDSKKFLKIMFSYNNKELIINETVPNRFSPKSPDKAHLNLHINSLELGDSAVYFCASSQDVRNSPLHFGNGTRLTVT.

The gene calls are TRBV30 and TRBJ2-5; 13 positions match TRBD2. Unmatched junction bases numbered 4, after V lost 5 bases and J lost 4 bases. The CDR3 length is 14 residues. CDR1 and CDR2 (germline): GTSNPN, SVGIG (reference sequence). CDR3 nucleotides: TGTGCCTGGGGACTAGCGGGAGATGGAGAGACCCAGTACTTC. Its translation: CAWGLAGDGETQYF.

The CDR3 bases are TGCAGCGTTGTCAGGGGCCTCGATGGCTACACCTTC. It yields the protein CSVVRGLDGYTF. The gene calls are TRBV29-1 and TRBJ1-2; TRBD1 is a possible D gene (6 bases). Trimming cost V 4 bases and J 6 bases, with 12 bases left between them. CDR1 is SQVTM, CDR2 ANQGSEA, per germline. This CDR3 comprises 12 residues. Complete variable domain (other parts from reference TRBV29-1 and TRBJ1-2): SAVISQKPSRDICQRGTSLTIQCQVDSQVTMMFWYRQQPGQSLTLIATANQGSEATYESGFVIDKFPISRPNLTFSTLTVSNMSPEDSSIYLCSVVRGLDGYTFGSGTRLTVV.

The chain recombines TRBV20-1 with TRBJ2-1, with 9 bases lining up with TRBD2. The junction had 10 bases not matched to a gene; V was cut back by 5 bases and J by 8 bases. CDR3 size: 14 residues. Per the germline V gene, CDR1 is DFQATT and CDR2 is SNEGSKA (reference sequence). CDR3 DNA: TGCAGTGCTCCTCGGCTAGCGGGAAGGGATGAGCAGTTCTTC. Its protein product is CSAPRLAGRDEQFF.

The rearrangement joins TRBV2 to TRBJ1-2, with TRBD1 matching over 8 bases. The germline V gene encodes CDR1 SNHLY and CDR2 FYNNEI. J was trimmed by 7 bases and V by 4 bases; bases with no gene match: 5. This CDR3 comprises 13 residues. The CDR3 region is CASSGRQGFGYTF. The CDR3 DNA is TGTGCCAGCAGTGGTCGACAGGGGTTTGGCTACACCTTC.

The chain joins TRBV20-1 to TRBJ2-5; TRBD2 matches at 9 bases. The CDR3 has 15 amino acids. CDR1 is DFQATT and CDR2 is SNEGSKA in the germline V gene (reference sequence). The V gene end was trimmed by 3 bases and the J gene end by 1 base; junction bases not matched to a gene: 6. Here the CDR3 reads CSARAVREGQETQYF. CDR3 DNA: TGCAGTGCTAGGGCTGTGCGGGAGGGCCAAGAGACCCAGTACTTC.

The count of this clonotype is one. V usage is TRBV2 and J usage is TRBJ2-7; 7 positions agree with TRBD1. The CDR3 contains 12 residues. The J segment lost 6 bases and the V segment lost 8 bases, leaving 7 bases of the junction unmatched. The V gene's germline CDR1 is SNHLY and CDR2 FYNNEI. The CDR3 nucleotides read TGTGCCAGCTCCCTGACAGGGACCGAGCAGTACTTC. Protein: CASSLTGTEQYF.